The 22 T cell receptor beta chains below come from one sample, sequenced in a study of regulatory T cells in long-lasting Graves disease. Combining iRepertoire HTBI primers with Arm-PCR of CDR3 regions, the authors built TCR beta libraries. TCRdb fed the multiplex PCR reads into MiXCR, producing one record per CDR3 protein. The repertoire holds about 660,000 distinct CDR3 sequences, with about 30% as singletons. As to time point: persistent/refractory GD, antithyroid drugs over 5 years with positive TRAb. Generation of the TCR library employed RNA extracted from PBMCs. Source: peripheral blood mononuclear cells (PBMCs), taken when the disease was refractory, from a patient treated with antithyroid drugs. The source of these receptors is a female donor with Graves disease.

This chain links TRBV5-1 with TRBJ1-3; D uncertain. Deletions cut 0 bases from V and 0 bases from J, with 10 bases between. Germline V lookup: CDR1 SGHRS, CDR2 YFSETQ. There are 16 residues in the CDR3. The CDR3: CASSLEGGSSGNTIYF. The CDR3, as DNA: TGCGCCAGCAGCTTGGAAGGCGGGAGCTCTGGAAACACCATATATTTT.

This clonotype was detected a few times. The chain joins TRBV6-5 to TRBJ2-6, with D tentatively TRBD2 (5 bases). Per the germline V gene, CDR1 is MNHEY and CDR2 is SVGAGI. V was clipped by 2 bases and J by 1 base, with 18 bases between them. The CDR3 extends over 19 amino acids. The CDR3 DNA reads TGTGCCAGCAGTTACAAGTCCGGGGTGCGGATATCTGGGGCCAACGTCCTGACTTTC. The encoded protein is CASSYKSGVRISGANVLTF.

A few counts support this clonotype. The chain links TRBV12-3 or TRBV12-4 to TRBJ1-1, with D possibly matching TRBD1 (6 bases). This CDR3 spans 16 amino acids. Trimming left V 4 bases short and J 11 bases short, with 26 bases between. CDR3 coding DNA: TGTGCCAGCAGTTCTACCGCCGGGGTTGGGGGCTGGGGGGCTTTCTTT. It specifies CASSSTAGVGGWGAFF.

The V and J genes are TRBV7-6 and TRBJ1-1; D remains ambiguous. Trimming cost V 4 bases and J 4 bases, with 13 bases left between them. In germline, CDR1 is SGHVS, CDR2 FNYEAQ. The CDR3 loop spans 14 amino acids. The CDR3 nucleotides are TGTGCCAGCAGCTCCCGATCGGGGAGCACTGAAGCTTTCTTT. It yields the protein CASSSRSGSTEAFF.

This clonotype turned up a few times. The rearrangement links TRBV2 to TRBJ2-5; D assignment may be TRBD1 or TRBD2 (6 bases each). Germline CDR1 is SNHLY and CDR2 is FYNNEI. CDR3 length equals 16 residues. V lost 0 bases, J lost 5 bases, and 16 bases lay in between. The CDR3 DNA sequence: TGTGCCAGCAGTGAAGCGCTTACGGGGGCAGGGGAGACCCAGTACTTC. This encodes CASSEALTGAGETQYF.

This clonotype showed up just a few times. In DNA form, the CDR3 reads TGTGCCAGCAGCTTCCAGACAGGCGCTGAAAAACTGTTTTTT. Its protein is CASSFQTGAEKLFF. The rearrangement joins TRBV7-2 to TRBJ1-4; tentative D call: TRBD1 (6 bases). The CDR3 length is 14 residues. CDR1 SGHTA and CDR2 FQGNSA come from the germline V gene. Trimming cost V 3 bases and J 7 bases, with 12 bases left between them.

Only a few counts were recorded for this clonotype. J is TRBJ1-4 and V is TRBV28; unclear D gene. CDR1 and CDR2 (germline): MDHEN, SYDVKM. With 2 bases removed from V and 4 bases from J, the gap between germline ends came to 14 bases. This CDR3 contains 16 residues. CDR3 in amino acids: CASSLPPGTYNEKLFF. Here the CDR3 DNA reads TGTGCCAGCAGTTTACCCCCCGGTACTTATAATGAAAAACTGTTTTTT.

The chain couples TRBV27 to TRBJ1-5, with D unclear. Germline V gene sequence: CDR1 MNHEY, CDR2 SMNVEV (reference sequence). CDR3 length equals 12 residues. V was pared by 4 bases and J by 4 bases, with 5 bases between. The CDR3 DNA is TGTGCCAGCAGTTATCTAAATCAGCCCCAGCATTTT. Encoded protein: CASSYLNQPQHF.

This clonotype turned up a few times. The chain employs TRBV12-3 or TRBV12-4 and TRBJ2-4; D unclear. With 6 bases removed from V and 1 base from J, the gap between germline ends came to 16 bases. This CDR3 comprises 16 residues. CDR3 protein: CASSVRYPEAKNIQYF. CDR3 nucleotide sequence: TGTGCCAGCAGCGTACGATACCCCGAGGCCAAAAACATTCAGTACTTC.

This clonotype has more than one count but fewer than ten. V usage is TRBV30 and J usage is TRBJ1-1; maybe TRBD1 (5 bases). Germline V CDR1 and CDR2: GTSNPN, SVGIG (reference sequence). Trimming left V 3 bases short and J 5 bases short, with 16 bases between. The CDR3 runs 14 residues. This CDR3 reads CAWSGGSEGTEAFF. The CDR3, as DNA: TGTGCCTGGAGCGGGGGATCCGAAGGGACTGAAGCTTTCTTT.

This chain connects TRBV6-2 or TRBV6-3 to TRBJ2-1, with a weak D call TRBD2 (5 bases). V gave up 0 bases and J gave up 2 bases, with 8 bases separating them. The CDR3 has 15 amino acids. CDR1 is MNHEY and CDR2 is SVGEGT in the germline V gene. The CDR3 here is CASSYSPGTYNEQFF. CDR3 DNA: TGTGCCAGCAGTTACTCCCCGGGAACCTACAATGAGCAGTTCTTC.

This clonotype was seen a few times. This chain links TRBV2 with TRBJ1-3; D gene ambiguous. This CDR3 spans 14 amino acids. Germline loops: CDR1 SNHLY, CDR2 FYNNEI. Trimming took 5 bases from V and 0 from J, leaving 8 bases between them. CDR3 nucleotide sequence: TGTGCCAGCAGTTTCATAGACTCTGGAAACACCATATATTTT. Protein product: CASSFIDSGNTIYF.

The chain carries TRBV11-3 and TRBJ2-5, with D perhaps matching TRBD2 (5 bases). The CDR3 length is 15 residues. V dropped 4 bases and J dropped 3 bases, with 15 bases sitting between them. Germline V CDR1 and CDR2: SGHNT, YENEEA. The DNA of the CDR3 is TGTGCCAGCAGCTCCCCTAGCTCCGTGGAAGAGACCCAGTACTTC. Amino acid sequence: CASSSPSSVEETQYF.

This clonotype was counted between two and nine times. This chain links TRBV6-5 with TRBJ1-6; 7 nucleotides align to TRBD1. The trim removed 3 bases at V and 11 bases at J, leaving 7 bases unmatched. The germline CDR1 and CDR2 sequences are MNHEY and SVGAGI. The CDR3 is 14 residues long. Written as DNA, the CDR3 is TGTGCCAGCAGTTATGGGACAGAATCCGCACCCCTCCACTTT. This sequence encodes CASSYGTESAPLHF.

At least ten counts were recorded for this clonotype. This chain connects TRBV15 to TRBJ1-2, with D perhaps TRBD1 (5 bases). Germline CDR1 is LNHNV and CDR2 is YYDKDF (reference sequence). This CDR3 spans 15 amino acids. The V and J ends lost 0 bases and 3 bases respectively, with 11 bases between them. CDR3 protein: CATSRDPGIDYGYTF. CDR3 nucleotide sequence: TGTGCCACCAGCAGAGATCCAGGGATCGACTATGGCTACACCTTC.

The chain combines TRBV15 with TRBJ1-5, with TRBD1 matching over 8 bases. Germline lookup yields CDR1 LNHNV and CDR2 YYDKDF (reference sequence). The CDR3 covers 16 residues. Trimming took 0 bases from V and 6 from J; bases not matched to a gene: 7. In DNA, the CDR3 is TGTGCCACCAGCAGAGATCGGGGACAGGATGTTCAGCCCCAGCATTTT. Encoded protein: CATSRDRGQDVQPQHF.

The chain recombines TRBV30 with TRBJ1-2; perhaps TRBD1 as D (6 bases). The CDR3 length is 15 residues. The V gene lost 2 bases and the J gene lost 5 bases, with 18 bases spanning the gap. Per germline, CDR1 GTSNPN and CDR2 SVGIG (reference sequence). The CDR3 sequence: CAWSKRGERGYGYTF. In DNA form, the CDR3 reads TGTGCCTGGAGTAAGAGGGGCGAAAGGGGGTATGGCTACACCTTC.

V and J are TRBV3-1 and TRBJ1-2, with 8 bases matching TRBD1. The CDR3 runs to 14 residues. From germline, CDR1 is LGHDT and CDR2 YNNKEL (reference sequence). Trimming at V came to 1 base and at J to 7 bases, leaving 5 bases not matched to a gene. This CDR3 reads CASSQGTGLAGYTF. The DNA for the CDR3 is TGTGCCAGCAGCCAAGGGACAGGGCTGGCTGGCTACACCTTC.

There are many counts of this clonotype. The chain is built from TRBV2 and TRBJ1-2, with 10 bases matching TRBD1. The CDR3 extends over 14 amino acids. CDR1 and CDR2 from the germline V gene are SNHLY and FYNNEI. The V segment lost 7 bases and the J segment 3 bases; nucleotides outside the gene matches: 5. This CDR3 is CASTDRGQDYGYTF. In DNA form, the CDR3 reads TGTGCCAGCACTGACAGGGGGCAAGACTATGGCTACACCTTC.

This clonotype was picked up a small number of times. The rearrangement links TRBV14 to TRBJ1-6; 8 bases align to TRBD1. The junction had 12 bases not matched to a gene; V was cut back by 4 bases and J by 1 base. The CDR3 is 19 amino acids. Germline V gene lookup returns CDR1 SGHDN and CDR2 FVKESK. CDR3 amino acids: CASSPIPDRVWSYNSPLHF. The CDR3 DNA sequence: TGTGCCAGCAGCCCCATACCGGACAGGGTGTGGTCCTATAATTCACCCCTCCACTTT.

The genes are TRBV30 and TRBJ2-2; D is uncertain. The CDR3 has 13 residues. The V end lost 4 bases, the J end lost 1 base, and 7 bases lay between the germline ends. Germline values: CDR1 GTSNPN, CDR2 SVGIG (reference sequence). CDR3 nucleotides: TGTGCCTGGACCCTACTGAACACCGGGGAGCTGTTTTTT. It is translated as CAWTLLNTGELFF.

As to this clonotype: An end of the junction differs from the germline gene, which may be a read error. The chain recombines TRBV5-1 with TRBJ2-2; 9 nucleotides align to TRBD1. The CDR3 totals 17 residues. Germline V CDR1 and CDR2: SGHRS, YFSETQ. The CDR3 here is CASSLDPGTGRTGELLF. CDR3 DNA sequence: TGCGCCAGCAGCTTGGACCCCGGGACAGGGCGGACCGGGGAGCTGCTTTTT.